This TCR beta chain was identified in a study of blood T cell repertoires in COVID-19 (dated by TCRdb to the early 2020s). Background for the entire study: Collaborator samples came from the United States, Italy and Spain and covered acute and convalescent phases of COVID-19. The prospective study material was composed of cDNA or gDNA derived from T cells, B-cell-depleted T cells, or PBMCs. The dataset comprised deeply sampled blood TCRbeta repertoires from subjects exposed to, actively infected with, or recovered from COVID-19. The repertoires were made available in a free public database intended to serve as a resource for research on the immune response to SARS-CoV-2. The samples were drawn from two sources: the first 160 participants of the ongoing ImmuneRACE study, and fewer than 1,500 subjects contributed by 6 global collaborators. The sample metadata nearly always contained a de-identified subject ID, COVID-19 status, age in years and sex. Where HLA class I and class II types were available, the types were taken from metadata supplied by the sample provider, not from assay-based typing. What the authors observed across the whole study: Clinical and demographic metadata were provided uncurated, with the amount varying by source and participant.

A word on this clone: The antigen it binds to is not known. No base quality information exists; no much larger clone differs at one position.

Each collaborating institution followed its own protocols to collect whole blood in K2EDTA tubes. For TCRbeta analysis, collaborators shipped samples as frozen whole blood, isolated PBMCs, or DNA extracted from either of those sample types. V is pared back by 0 bases and J by 3 bases, with 5 bases lying between the germline termini. The CDR3 starts with the cysteine, ends with the phenylalanine, and has 13 residues. Only CDR3 DNA remains: 39 bases, in frame from the first base. The immunoSEQ Assay, a bias-controlled multiplex PCR, was used to amplify TCRbeta CDR3 regions from genomic DNA. The authors processed their data as follows. Within the assay, amplification of reference gene primers was used to estimate how many nucleated cells each sample contained. Sequence reads were collapsed and filtered to measure the absolute abundance of every unique TCRbeta CDR3 rearrangement. For each sample, productive Simpson clonality was calculated as the square root of Simpson's diversity index over productive rearrangements. TCRdb retrieved this table from immuneACCESS and kept in-frame rearrangements only. Not all clones are present; in checked studies, unresolved V genes account for under half, and no reason is known for the remainder. Clonal size and the V and J genes are those of that table, whereas D and trimming came from the DNA. The sample table records about 98,000 clones; roughly 82% of these occur just once. About a tenth of the sample comes from the top ten.

The sequence came from a man between 65 and 85 years old with active or convalescent COVID-19. The sequenced sample was peripheral blood. The chain was built from TRBV12-3 or TRBV12-4 and TRBJ1-2; too little of a D gene remains to name it. The CDR3 loop reads CASSLAPDYGYTF. The DNA is as follows: TGTGCCAGCAGTTTAGCGCCGGACTATGGCTACACCTTC.